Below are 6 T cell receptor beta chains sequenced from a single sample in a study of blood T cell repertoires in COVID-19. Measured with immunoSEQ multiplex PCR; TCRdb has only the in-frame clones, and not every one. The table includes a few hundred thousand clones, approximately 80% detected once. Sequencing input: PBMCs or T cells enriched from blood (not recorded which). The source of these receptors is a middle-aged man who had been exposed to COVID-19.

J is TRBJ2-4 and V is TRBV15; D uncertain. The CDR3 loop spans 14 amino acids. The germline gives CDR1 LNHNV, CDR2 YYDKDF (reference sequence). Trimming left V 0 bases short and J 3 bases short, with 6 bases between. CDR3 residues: CATSRDAGKNIQYF. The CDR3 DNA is TGTGCCACCAGCAGAGATGCCGGCAAAAACATTCAGTACTTC.

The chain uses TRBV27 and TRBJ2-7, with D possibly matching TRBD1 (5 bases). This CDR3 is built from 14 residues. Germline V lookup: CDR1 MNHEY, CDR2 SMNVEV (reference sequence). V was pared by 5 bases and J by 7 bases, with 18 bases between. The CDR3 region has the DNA TGTGCCAGCAGTGTAGGGGCCATCAGTTTTGAGCAGTACTTC. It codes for CASSVGAISFEQYF.

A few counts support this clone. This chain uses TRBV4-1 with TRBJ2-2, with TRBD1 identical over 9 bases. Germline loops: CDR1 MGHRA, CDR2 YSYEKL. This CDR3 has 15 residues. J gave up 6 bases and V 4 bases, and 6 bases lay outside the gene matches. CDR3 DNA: TGCGCCAGCAGCCCCGGGACAGGGAGGGCCGGGGAGCTGTTTTTT. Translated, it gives CASSPGTGRAGELFF.

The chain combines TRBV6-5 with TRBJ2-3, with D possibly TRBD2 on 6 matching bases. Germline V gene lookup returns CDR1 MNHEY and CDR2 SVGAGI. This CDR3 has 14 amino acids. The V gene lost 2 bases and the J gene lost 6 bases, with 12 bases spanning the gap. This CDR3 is CASSYGGVRDTQYF. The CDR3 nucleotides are TGTGCCAGCAGTTACGGAGGGGTTCGGGATACGCAGTATTTT.

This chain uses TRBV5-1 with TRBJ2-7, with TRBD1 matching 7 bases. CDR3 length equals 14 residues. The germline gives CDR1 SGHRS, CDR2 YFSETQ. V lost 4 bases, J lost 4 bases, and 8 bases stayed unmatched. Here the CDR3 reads CASSPGTVPYEQYF. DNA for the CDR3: TGCGCCAGCAGCCCCGGGACAGTGCCATACGAGCAGTACTTC.

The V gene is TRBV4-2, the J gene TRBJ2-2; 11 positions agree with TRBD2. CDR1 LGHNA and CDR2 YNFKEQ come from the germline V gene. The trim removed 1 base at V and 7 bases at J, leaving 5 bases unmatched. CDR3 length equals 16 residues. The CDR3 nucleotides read TGTGCCAGCAGCCAAGCAGCACTAGCGGGAGACGGGGAGCTGTTTTTT. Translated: CASSQAALAGDGELFF.